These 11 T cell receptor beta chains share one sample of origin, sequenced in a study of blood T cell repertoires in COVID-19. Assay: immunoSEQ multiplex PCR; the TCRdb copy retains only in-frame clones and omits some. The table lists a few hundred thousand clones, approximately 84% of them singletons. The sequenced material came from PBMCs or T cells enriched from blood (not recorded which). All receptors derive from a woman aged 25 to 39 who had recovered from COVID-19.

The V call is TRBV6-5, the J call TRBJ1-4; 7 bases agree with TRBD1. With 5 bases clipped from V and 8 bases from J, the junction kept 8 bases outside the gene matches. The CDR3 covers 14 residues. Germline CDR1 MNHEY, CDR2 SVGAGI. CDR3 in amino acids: CASSKLTGREKLFF. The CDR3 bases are TGTGCCAGCAGTAAGCTGACAGGGCGGGAAAAACTGTTTTTT.

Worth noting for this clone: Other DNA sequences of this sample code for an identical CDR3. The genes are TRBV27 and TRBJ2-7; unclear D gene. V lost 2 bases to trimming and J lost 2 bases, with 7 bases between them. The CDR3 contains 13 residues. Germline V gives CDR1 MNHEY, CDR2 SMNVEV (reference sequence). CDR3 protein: CASSLTSTYEQYF. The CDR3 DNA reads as TGTGCCAGCAGTTTAACTTCCACCTACGAGCAGTACTTC.

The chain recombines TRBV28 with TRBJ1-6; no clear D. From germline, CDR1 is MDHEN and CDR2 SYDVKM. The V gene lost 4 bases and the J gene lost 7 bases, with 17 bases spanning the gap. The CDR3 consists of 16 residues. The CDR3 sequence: CASSSIRRGANSPLHF. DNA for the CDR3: TGTGCCAGCAGTTCTATTAGGAGAGGAGCCAATTCACCCCTCCACTTT. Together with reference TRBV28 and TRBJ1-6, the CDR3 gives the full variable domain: DVKVTQSSRYLVKRTGEKVFLECVQDMDHENMFWYRQDPGLGLRLIYFSYDVKMKEKGDIPEGYSVSREKKERFSLILESASTNQTSMYLCASSSIRRGANSPLHFGNGTRLTVT.

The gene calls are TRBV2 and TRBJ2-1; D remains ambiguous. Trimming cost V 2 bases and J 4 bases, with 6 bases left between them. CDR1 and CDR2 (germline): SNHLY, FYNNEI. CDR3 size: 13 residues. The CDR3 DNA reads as TGTGCCAGCAGTGAAAAACAGTACAATGAGCAGTTCTTC. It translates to CASSEKQYNEQFF.

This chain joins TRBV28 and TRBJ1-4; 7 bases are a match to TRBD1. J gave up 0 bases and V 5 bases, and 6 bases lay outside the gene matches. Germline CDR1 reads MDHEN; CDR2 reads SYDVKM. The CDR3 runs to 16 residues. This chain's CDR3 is CASSRDRAPTNEKLFF. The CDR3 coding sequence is TGTGCCAGCAGTCGGGACAGAGCCCCAACTAATGAAAAACTGTTTTTT.

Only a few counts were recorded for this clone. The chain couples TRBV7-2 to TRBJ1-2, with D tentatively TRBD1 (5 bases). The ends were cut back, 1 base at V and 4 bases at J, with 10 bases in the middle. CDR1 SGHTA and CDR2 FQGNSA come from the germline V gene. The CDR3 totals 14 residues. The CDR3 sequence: CASSLGGDAYGYTF. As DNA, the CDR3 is TGTGCCAGCAGCTTAGGGGGGGACGCCTATGGCTACACCTTC.

This CDR3 reads CASSLVRGWGDTQYF. CDR3 coding DNA: TGTGCCAGCAGCTTAGTGAGGGGCTGGGGGGATACCCAGTACTTC. The chain uses TRBV7-6 and TRBJ2-5; a weak D match, TRBD2 (6 bases). This CDR3 is built from 15 residues. Trimming cost V 1 base and J 8 bases, with 17 bases left between them. Germline V gene sequence: CDR1 SGHVS, CDR2 FNYEAQ.

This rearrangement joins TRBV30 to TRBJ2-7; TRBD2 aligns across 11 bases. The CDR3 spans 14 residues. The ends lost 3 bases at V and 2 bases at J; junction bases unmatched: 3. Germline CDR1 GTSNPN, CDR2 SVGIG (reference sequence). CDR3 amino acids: CAWSGLAGPYEQYF. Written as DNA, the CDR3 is TGTGCCTGGAGCGGACTAGCGGGCCCCTACGAGCAGTACTTC.

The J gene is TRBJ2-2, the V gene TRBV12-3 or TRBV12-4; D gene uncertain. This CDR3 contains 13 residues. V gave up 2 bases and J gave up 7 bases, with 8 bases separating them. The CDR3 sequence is CASSLSDFGELFF. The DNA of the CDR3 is TGTGCCAGCAGTTTAAGCGATTTCGGGGAGCTGTTTTTT.

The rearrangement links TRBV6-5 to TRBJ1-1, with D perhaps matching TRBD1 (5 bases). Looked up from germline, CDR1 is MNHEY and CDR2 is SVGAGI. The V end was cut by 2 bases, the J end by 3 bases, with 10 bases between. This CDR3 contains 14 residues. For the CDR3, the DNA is TGTGCCAGCAGTTACGGGGGGAGGGACACTGAAGCTTTCTTT. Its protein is CASSYGGRDTEAFF.

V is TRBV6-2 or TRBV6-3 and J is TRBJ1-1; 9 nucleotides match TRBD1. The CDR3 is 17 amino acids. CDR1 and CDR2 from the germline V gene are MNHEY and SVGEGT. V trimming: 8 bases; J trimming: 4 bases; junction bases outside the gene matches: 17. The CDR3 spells CASGFYRGRGRGTEAFF. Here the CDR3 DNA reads TGTGCCAGCGGTTTTTACAGGGGGCGAGGTCGTGGCACTGAAGCTTTCTTT.